This T cell receptor beta chain is from a study of cytomegalovirus exposure and HLA in healthy donors. Turning to this clone: Its antigen is not known.

Study results and caveats: HLA restriction was apparent for most CMV-associated TCR beta chains in a later analysis. Sequencing depth across donors, presence/absence analyses assumed, was roughly uniform.

This CDR3 has 15 residues. The germline V gene has CDR1 SGHRS and CDR2 YFSETQ. V shed 4 bases, J shed 3 bases, and the junction held 5 bases outside the gene matches. The PCR employed 60 Vbeta primers together with 13 Jbeta primers. Only in-frame clones appear in the TCRdb table, and some are missing; sequencing was by immunoSEQ multiplex PCR. The data contain 100,000 to 130,000 clones, around 85% of them seen just once; the ten biggest clones take up about 2.2%. Material for sequencing was PBMCs. The source of this sequence is a young man in good health and CMV-seronegative. V is TRBV5-1 and J is TRBJ1-5; TRBD1 aligns across 9 bases. CDR3 region: CASSAGQGFNQPQHF. CDR3 bases: TGCGCCAGCAGCGCCGGACAGGGGTTCAATCAGCCCCAGCATTTT.